The rows below give T cell receptor beta chains drawn from one sample of a study of cytomegalovirus exposure and HLA in healthy donors. Using immunoSEQ multiplex PCR, the repertoire was profiled, and TCRdb retains in-frame clones only, with some absent. This sample has roughly 190,000 clones, with roughly a tenth found just once. Sequenced: PBMCs. All receptors derive from a woman aged 25 to 39 in good health and CMV-seropositive. The CDR3 runs from the conserved cysteine through the conserved F or W. Fields, in order: CDR3 DNA, CDR3 protein, V gene, CDR3 length, D gene, clone size, J gene. A D gene is named only where the DNA matches it firmly. Not every row has a clone size; where given, it reads once, few, many or a size class.

CDR3nt: TGCGCCAGCAGCCTCCGACAACAGGGGAATGAGCAGTTCTTC
CDR3aa: CASSLRQQGNEQFF
v_gene: TRBV4-1
len: 14
d_gene: TRBD1
abundance: .
j_gene: TRBJ2-1

CDR3nt: TGCGCCAGCAGCTTTGGGAGCGGGACTACAGATACGCAGTATTTT
CDR3aa: CASSFGSGTTDTQYF
v_gene: TRBV5-1
len: 15
d_gene: TRBD2
abundance: .
j_gene: TRBJ2-3

CDR3nt: TGTGCCATCAGTCAGACAGGGTTTGAGGATAGCTACACCTTC
CDR3aa: CAISQTGFEDSYTF
v_gene: TRBV10-3
len: 14
d_gene: TRBD1
abundance: .
j_gene: TRBJ1-2

CDR3nt: TGTGCCAGCAGCGCGGAGGGGGCGCTTCCTTTCACAGATACGCAGTATTTT
CDR3aa: CASSAEGALPFTDTQYF
v_gene: TRBV9
len: 17
d_gene: .
abundance: .
j_gene: TRBJ2-3

CDR3nt: TGCGCCAGCAGCTCCTCGGGGAGGGAGCAGTACTTC
CDR3aa: CASSSSGREQYF
v_gene: TRBV5-1
len: 12
d_gene: .
abundance: .
j_gene: TRBJ2-7

CDR3nt: TGTGCCAGCAGCTTTTACCGAGCGGGAGGGCCGGAGACCCAGTACTTC
CDR3aa: CASSFYRAGGPETQYF
v_gene: TRBV5-8
len: 16
d_gene: TRBD2
abundance: few
j_gene: TRBJ2-5

CDR3nt: TGTGCCAGCAGCTTACTAGCGGGAGGGCTGGATACGCAGTATTTT
CDR3aa: CASSLLAGGLDTQYF
v_gene: TRBV7-9
len: 15
d_gene: TRBD2
abundance: .
j_gene: TRBJ2-3

CDR3nt: TGTGCCAGTAAAGTCGGAGGTTTAAGCAATCAGCCCCAGCATTTT
CDR3aa: CASKVGGLSNQPQHF
v_gene: TRBV19
len: 15
d_gene: .
abundance: few
j_gene: TRBJ1-5

CDR3nt: TGTGCCAGCAGCAAAGTCGGATCCGGGGAAAAACTGTTTTTT
CDR3aa: CASSKVGSGEKLFF
v_gene: TRBV7-9
len: 14
d_gene: .
abundance: few
j_gene: TRBJ1-4

CDR3nt: TGTGCCAGCTCACTTCTGAGGGATGAGCAGTTCTTC
CDR3aa: CASSLLRDEQFF
v_gene: TRBV18
len: 12
d_gene: .
abundance: .
j_gene: TRBJ2-1

CDR3nt: TGTGCCAGCAGCCGCCGGGACAGAGGAGAAAAACTGTTTTTT
CDR3aa: CASSRRDRGEKLFF
v_gene: TRBV5-4
len: 14
d_gene: TRBD1
abundance: few
j_gene: TRBJ1-4

CDR3nt: TGTGCCAGCAGCTCACCCGGGACAGGGCTCTATGGCTACACCTTC
CDR3aa: CASSSPGTGLYGYTF
v_gene: TRBV5-8
len: 15
d_gene: TRBD1
abundance: .
j_gene: TRBJ1-2

CDR3nt: TGCGCCAGCAGTGACCTCTTACAGGGTTCCGGGGAGCTGTTTTTT
CDR3aa: CASSDLLQGSGELFF
v_gene: TRBV10-1
len: 15
d_gene: .
abundance: .
j_gene: TRBJ2-2

CDR3nt: TGTGCCAGTAGACAGGCAGATACGCAGTATTTT
CDR3aa: CASRQADTQYF
v_gene: TRBV19
len: 11
d_gene: .
abundance: few
j_gene: TRBJ2-3

CDR3nt: TGCGCCAGCAGCGCTAACAGGGGGTCCACTGAAGCTTTCTTT
CDR3aa: CASSANRGSTEAFF
v_gene: TRBV5-1
len: 14
d_gene: TRBD1
abundance: few
j_gene: TRBJ1-1

CDR3nt: TGTGCCAGTGCCGCAAAACGGGGGGATACGCAGTATTTT
CDR3aa: CASAAKRGDTQYF
v_gene: TRBV19
len: 13
d_gene: .
abundance: few
j_gene: TRBJ2-3

CDR3nt: TGTGCCAGCAGCCTCCCGGTTGCCGGGGAGCTGTTTTTT
CDR3aa: CASSLPVAGELFF
v_gene: TRBV7-9
len: 13
d_gene: .
abundance: .
j_gene: TRBJ2-2

CDR3nt: TGCGCCAGCAGGTCGTTAGGTGTTATGGGACTAGCTTACTCCTACAATGAGCAGTTCTTC
CDR3aa: CASRSLGVMGLAYSYNEQFF
v_gene: TRBV5-1
len: 20
d_gene: TRBD2
abundance: .
j_gene: TRBJ2-1

CDR3nt: TGTGCCCAGGGGAGGGGTTTCCCCTACGAGCAGTACTTC
CDR3aa: CAQGRGFPYEQYF
v_gene: TRBV30
len: 13
d_gene: .
abundance: few
j_gene: TRBJ2-7

CDR3nt: TGCGCCAGCATGAGAAACCGGAACACTGAAGCTTTCTTT
CDR3aa: CASMRNRNTEAFF
v_gene: TRBV10-1
len: 13
d_gene: .
abundance: .
j_gene: TRBJ1-1

CDR3nt: TGCGCCAGCAGCGTCGGGACTAGTCTTGGCGAGCAGTACTTC
CDR3aa: CASSVGTSLGEQYF
v_gene: TRBV5-1
len: 14
d_gene: TRBD2
abundance: .
j_gene: TRBJ2-7

CDR3nt: TGTGCCAGCAGCCCTTCCTGGGGAGCGGGAGGGTACGAGCAGTACTTC
CDR3aa: CASSPSWGAGGYEQYF
v_gene: TRBV9
len: 16
d_gene: TRBD2
abundance: .
j_gene: TRBJ2-7

CDR3nt: TGTGCCAGTAAGCCCTACCTAGGTCGTAATGAGCAGTTCTTC
CDR3aa: CASKPYLGRNEQFF
v_gene: TRBV5-4
len: 14
d_gene: .
abundance: few
j_gene: TRBJ2-1

CDR3nt: TGTGCCAGCAGTTACATCGGTCAGGGCTACAATGAGCAGTTCTTC
CDR3aa: CASSYIGQGYNEQFF
v_gene: TRBV6-6
len: 15
d_gene: .
abundance: .
j_gene: TRBJ2-1

CDR3nt: TGCGCCAGCAGCCCCACGGGACTCCCACAAGAGACCCAGTACTTC
CDR3aa: CASSPTGLPQETQYF
v_gene: TRBV10-2
len: 15
d_gene: .
abundance: few
j_gene: TRBJ2-5

CDR3nt: TGTGCTAGTGGTTTGGATCACCTACGAAGCTCTGGAAACACCATATATTTT
CDR3aa: CASGLDHLRSSGNTIYF
v_gene: TRBV12-5
len: 17
d_gene: .
abundance: few
j_gene: TRBJ1-3

CDR3nt: TGCGCCAGCAGCCAAGGACAGGGAGTCACTGAAGCTTTCTTT
CDR3aa: CASSQGQGVTEAFF
v_gene: TRBV4-1
len: 14
d_gene: TRBD1
abundance: .
j_gene: TRBJ1-1

CDR3nt: TGCGCCAGCAGCGCTCCGACTAGCGGGGGCCAAGAGACCCAGTACTTC
CDR3aa: CASSAPTSGGQETQYF
v_gene: TRBV5-1
len: 16
d_gene: TRBD2
abundance: few
j_gene: TRBJ2-5

CDR3nt: TGTGCCAGCAAGCGACAGTTAAACTATGGCTACACCTTC
CDR3aa: CASKRQLNYGYTF
v_gene: TRBV13
len: 13
d_gene: .
abundance: few
j_gene: TRBJ1-2

CDR3nt: TGTGCCAGCAGTGATGGAGGAGCTAACTATGGCTACACCTTC
CDR3aa: CASSDGGANYGYTF
v_gene: TRBV6-4
len: 14
d_gene: .
abundance: few
j_gene: TRBJ1-2

CDR3nt: TGCGCCAGCTATTTTGGACTAGCAGAACAAGAGACCCAGTACTTC
CDR3aa: CASYFGLAEQETQYF
v_gene: TRBV5-1
len: 15
d_gene: TRBD2
abundance: few
j_gene: TRBJ2-5

CDR3nt: TGTGCCAGCAGCTCGACTACAGAAGAGACCCAGTACTTC
CDR3aa: CASSSTTEETQYF
v_gene: TRBV7-4
len: 13
d_gene: .
abundance: few
j_gene: TRBJ2-5